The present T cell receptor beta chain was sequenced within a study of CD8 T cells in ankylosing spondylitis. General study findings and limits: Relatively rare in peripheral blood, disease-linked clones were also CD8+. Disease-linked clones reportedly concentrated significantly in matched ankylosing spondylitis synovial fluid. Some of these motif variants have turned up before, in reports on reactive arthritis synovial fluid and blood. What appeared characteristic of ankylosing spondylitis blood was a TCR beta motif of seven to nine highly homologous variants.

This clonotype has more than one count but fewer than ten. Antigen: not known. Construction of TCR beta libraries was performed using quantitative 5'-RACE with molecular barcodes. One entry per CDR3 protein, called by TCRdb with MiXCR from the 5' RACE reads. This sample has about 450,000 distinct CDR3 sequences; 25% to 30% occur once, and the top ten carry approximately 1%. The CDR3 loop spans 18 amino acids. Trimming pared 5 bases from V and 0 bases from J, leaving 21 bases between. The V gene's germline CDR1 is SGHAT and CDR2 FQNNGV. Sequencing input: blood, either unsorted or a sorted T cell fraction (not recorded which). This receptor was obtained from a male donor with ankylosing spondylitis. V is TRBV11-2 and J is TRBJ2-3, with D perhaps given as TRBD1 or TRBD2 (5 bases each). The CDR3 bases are TGTGCCAGCAGCCCGGGACCCACCAAAGCCCTTAGCACAGATACGCAGTATTTT. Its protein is CASSPGPTKALSTDTQYF.